The source of this T cell receptor (beta chain) is a study of molecular identifiers for immune sequencing clone quantification. CD8+CD4-CCR7+CD45RA+ sorting gave the naive CD8 T cells. Germline V gene data show CDR1 as MDHEN and CDR2 as SYDVKM. Trimming took 2 bases from V and 1 from J, leaving 9 bases between them. The CDR3 covers 14 residues. This clonotype was detected many times. Antigen: not known. Bulk TCR libraries were made with methods that had been previously described and with listed TCR primers. TCRdb recomputed calls from the PCR reads with MiXCR, one row per CDR3 protein. Of 45,000 to 65,000 distinct CDR3 sequences listed, approximately 26% were seen once; the top ten hold 1.5% to 2%. Study-wide points: Spiked Jurkat TCR RNA from one cell was reportedly detectable among roughly 910,000 naive cells. Clonotypes surpassing 20 RNA copies contained over 99% of effector molecules, versus under 1% in naive cells.

Material for sequencing was naive CD8+ T cells from blood, with Jurkat cell RNA spiked in. Sample subset: FACS-sorted CD8+CD4-CCR7+CD45RA+ naive T cells. The V call is TRBV28, the J call TRBJ2-7; the D is unclear. This receptor was taken from a human donor in good health. Some libraries in this study had Jurkat cell RNA spiked in. The CDR3 DNA sequence: TGTGCCAGCAGTTTAGTTCTAGGGTCCTACGAGCAGTACTTC. It yields the protein CASSLVLGSYEQYF.